This T cell receptor (beta chain) comes out of a study of T cell responses to AZD1222 COVID-19 vaccine. The study's findings and limits: Baseline seropositivity characterized only six or seven AZD1222 recipients.

V dropped 5 bases and J dropped 4; count of bases not matched to a gene: 5. Germline assignment: CDR1 MNHEY and CDR2 SMNVEV (reference sequence). This CDR3 has 13 amino acids. The assay was immunoSEQ multiplex PCR, and TCRdb's table has in-frame clones only and misses some. The sample has 90,000 to 120,000 clones, around 92% seen once. In regard to this clone: Its antigen is currently unknown.

This chain uses TRBV27 with TRBJ2-7; 7 bases are shared with TRBD2. Source: peripheral blood, taken 28 days after the second AZD1222 dose. The receptor's source is an adult who received the AZD1222 COVID-19 vaccine. CDR3 DNA sequence: TGTGCCAGCAGTACCAGCGGGACTTACGAGCAGTACTTC. The encoded protein is CASSTSGTYEQYF.